The 10 T cell receptor beta chains presented below share a single source sample, sequenced in a study of blood T cell repertoires in COVID-19 (dated by TCRdb to the early 2020s). The library was generated by the immunoSEQ multiplex PCR assay. Here the immuneACCESS table is served through TCRdb, limited to in-frame sequences with V and J called. Missing clones are a known gap in these copies; in checked studies unresolved V genes cover under half, and the rest lacks a known reason. This sample comprises roughly 300,000 clones, 80% to 95% of them detected only once. Of the sample, nearly 7% is held by the ten largest clones. The sample taken for sequencing was peripheral blood. The receptors shown here come from a woman aged 25 to 39 with COVID-19, enrolled during active disease.

The chain carries TRBV30 and TRBJ1-2; D might be TRBD1 (5 bases). Germline lookup yields CDR1 GTSNPN and CDR2 SVGIG (reference sequence). CDR3 length: 14 amino acids. Between the trimmed V and J ends, which lost 0 bases and 4 bases, there was a span of 12 bases. CDR3 bases: TGTGCCTGGAGTGTGGGGGAGGGTTCCTATGGCTACACCTTC. Amino acids: CAWSVGEGSYGYTF.

The rearrangement links TRBV6-5 to TRBJ1-2; 10 bases align to TRBD1. V gave up 11 bases and J gave up 2 bases; unmatched junction bases: 2. The germline V gene encodes CDR1 MNHEY and CDR2 SVGAGI. The CDR3 contains 12 residues. CDR3 region: CASGQGNYGYTF. CDR3 coding DNA: TGTGCCTCGGGACAGGGGAACTATGGCTACACCTTC.

This chain joins TRBV7-8 and TRBJ1-2, with 9 bases identical to TRBD1. The CDR3 is 18 residues long. Germline V gene data show CDR1 as SGHVS and CDR2 as FQNEAQ. Germline trimming cut 5 bases from V and 4 bases from J; bases unmatched to any gene: 17. The CDR3 here is CASSPVGGTGSLGYGYTF. CDR3 bases: TGTGCCAGCAGCCCAGTAGGCGGGACAGGGAGCTTAGGCTATGGCTACACCTTC.

The chain recombines TRBV5-4 with TRBJ1-2; 12 bases agree with TRBD1. The CDR3 spans 15 residues. Looked up from germline, CDR1 is SGHNT and CDR2 is YYREEE (reference sequence). The trim removed 5 bases at V and 2 bases at J, leaving 4 bases unmatched. The DNA of the CDR3 is TGTGCCAGCAGTCCGGGACAGGGGGCCAACTATGGCTACACCTTC. This codes for CASSPGQGANYGYTF.

The chain carries TRBV28 and TRBJ2-7, with 10 bases identical to TRBD2. J lost 1 base, V lost 6 bases, and 6 bases had no gene match. This CDR3 is 15 amino acids long. Germline V gives CDR1 MDHEN, CDR2 SYDVKM. Here the CDR3 reads CASRVHSGRSYEQYF. CDR3 nucleotides: TGTGCCAGCAGAGTCCATAGCGGGAGGTCCTACGAGCAGTACTTC.

The chain combines TRBV5-6 with TRBJ2-3; D not certain. V lost 8 bases and J 5 bases, leaving 15 bases between the germline ends. Germline V gene sequence: CDR1 SGHDT, CDR2 YYEEEE. The CDR3 is 13 residues long. As DNA, the CDR3 is TGTGCCAGGGAGAAGCCTAGGAAAGATACGCAGTATTTT. Residues: CAREKPRKDTQYF.

This sequence joins TRBV28 and TRBJ1-1; maybe TRBD1 (5 bases). The germline V and J ends were trimmed by 3 bases and 2 bases, with 10 bases remaining between them. Germline CDR1 and CDR2: MDHEN and SYDVKM. The CDR3 loop spans 14 amino acids. Here the CDR3 reads CASSFGTLNTEAFF. Here the CDR3 DNA reads TGTGCCAGCAGTTTTGGGACTTTAAACACTGAAGCTTTCTTT.

J is TRBJ1-2 and V is TRBV20-1; D remains unclear. The CDR3 runs 10 residues. V dropped 3 bases and J dropped 9 bases, with 8 bases sitting between them. The germline V gene encodes CDR1 DFQATT and CDR2 SNEGSKA (reference sequence). The CDR3 is CSARASSYTF. The DNA of the CDR3 is TGCAGTGCTAGGGCATCCAGCTACACCTTC.

The chain carries TRBV6-5 and TRBJ2-7, with TRBD1 matching 9 bases. Germline-derived CDR1 and CDR2 are MNHEY and SVGAGI. J was trimmed by 6 bases and V by 8 bases; bases with no gene match: 8. This CDR3 is 13 amino acids long. CDR3 nucleotides: TGTGCCAGCGGGGGACAGGGACTGAGCGAGCAGTACTTC. It encodes CASGGQGLSEQYF.

This clone showed up just a few times. The chain links TRBV5-1 to TRBJ1-6; D may be TRBD1 (5 bases). The V gene lost 2 bases and the J gene lost 0 bases, with 21 bases spanning the gap. CDR1 is SGHRS and CDR2 is YFSETQ in the germline V gene. The CDR3 runs 20 residues. CDR3 in amino acids: CASSLISFGGLSSYNSPLHF. In DNA, the CDR3 is TGCGCCAGCAGCTTAATTTCGTTCGGGGGACTGAGCTCCTATAATTCACCCCTCCACTTT.